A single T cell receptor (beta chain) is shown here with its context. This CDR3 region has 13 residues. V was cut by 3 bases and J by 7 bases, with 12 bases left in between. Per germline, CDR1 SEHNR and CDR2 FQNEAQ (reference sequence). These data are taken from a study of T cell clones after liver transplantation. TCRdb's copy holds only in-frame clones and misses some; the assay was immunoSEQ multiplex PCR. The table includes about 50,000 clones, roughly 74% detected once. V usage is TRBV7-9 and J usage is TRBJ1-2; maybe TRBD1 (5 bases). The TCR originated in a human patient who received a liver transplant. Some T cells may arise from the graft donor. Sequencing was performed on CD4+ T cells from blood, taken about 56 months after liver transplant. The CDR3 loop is CASSLGPERGYTF. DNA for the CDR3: TGTGCCAGCAGCTTGGGGCCGGAGCGTGGCTACACCTTC.